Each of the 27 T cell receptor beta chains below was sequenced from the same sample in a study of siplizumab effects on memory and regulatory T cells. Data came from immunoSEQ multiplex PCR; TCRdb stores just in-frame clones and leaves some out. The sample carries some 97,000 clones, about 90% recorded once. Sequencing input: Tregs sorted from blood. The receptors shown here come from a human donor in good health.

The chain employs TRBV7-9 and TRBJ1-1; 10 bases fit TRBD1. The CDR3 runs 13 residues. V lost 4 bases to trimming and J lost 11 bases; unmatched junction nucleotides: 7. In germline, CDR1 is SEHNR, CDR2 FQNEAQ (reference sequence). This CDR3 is CASSYMDRGYAFF. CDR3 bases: TGTGCCAGCAGCTATATGGACAGGGGGTATGCTTTCTTT.

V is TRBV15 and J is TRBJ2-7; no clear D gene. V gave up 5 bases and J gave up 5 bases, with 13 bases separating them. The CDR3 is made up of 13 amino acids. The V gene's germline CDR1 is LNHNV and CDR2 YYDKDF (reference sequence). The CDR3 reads CATSEPGPHEQYF. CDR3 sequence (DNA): TGTGCCACCAGCGAACCCGGGCCTCACGAGCAGTACTTC.

The CDR3 DNA reads TGTGCCAGCAGCTTATATGGGACAGGGCTCTACAATGAGCAGTTCTTC. This translates into CASSLYGTGLYNEQFF. V usage is TRBV7-3 and J usage is TRBJ2-1; 9 nucleotides line up with TRBD1. CDR3 length equals 16 residues. V lost 2 bases and J lost 3; bases outside the gene matches: 5. Germline assignment: CDR1 SGHTA and CDR2 FQGTGA.

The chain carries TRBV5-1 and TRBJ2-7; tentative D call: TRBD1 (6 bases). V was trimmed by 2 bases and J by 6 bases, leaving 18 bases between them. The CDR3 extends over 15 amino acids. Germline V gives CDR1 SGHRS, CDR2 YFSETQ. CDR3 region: CASSFPGQDPAEQYF. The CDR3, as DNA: TGCGCCAGCAGCTTTCCGGGACAAGATCCGGCCGAGCAGTACTTC.

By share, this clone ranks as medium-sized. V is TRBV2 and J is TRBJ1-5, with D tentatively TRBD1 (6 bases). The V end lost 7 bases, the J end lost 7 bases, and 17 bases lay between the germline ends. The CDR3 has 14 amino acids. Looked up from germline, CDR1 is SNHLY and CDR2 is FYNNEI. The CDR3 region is CASTQTGLRQPQHF. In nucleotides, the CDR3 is TGTGCCAGCACACAAACAGGGTTGAGGCAGCCCCAGCATTTT.

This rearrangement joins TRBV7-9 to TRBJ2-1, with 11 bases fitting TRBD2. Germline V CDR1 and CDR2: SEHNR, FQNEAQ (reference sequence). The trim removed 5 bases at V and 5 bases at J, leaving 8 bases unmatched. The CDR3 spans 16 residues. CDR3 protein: CASSPPTSGVNNEQFF. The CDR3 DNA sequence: TGTGCCAGCAGCCCCCCGACTAGCGGGGTAAACAATGAGCAGTTCTTC.

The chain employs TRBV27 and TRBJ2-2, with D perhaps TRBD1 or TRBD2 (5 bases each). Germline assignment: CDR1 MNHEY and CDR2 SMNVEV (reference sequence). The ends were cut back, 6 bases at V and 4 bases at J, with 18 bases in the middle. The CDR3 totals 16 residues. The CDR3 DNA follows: TGTGCCAGCAGCCCCCCTTGGGGGATCACCACCGGGGAGCTGTTTTTT. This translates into CASSPPWGITTGELFF.

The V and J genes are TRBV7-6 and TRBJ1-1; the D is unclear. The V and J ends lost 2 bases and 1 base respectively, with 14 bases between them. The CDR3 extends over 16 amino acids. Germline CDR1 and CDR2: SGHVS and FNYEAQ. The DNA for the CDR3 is TGTGCCAGCAGCTTATACCCCCCGAACAAGAACACTGAAGCTTTCTTT. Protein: CASSLYPPNKNTEAFF.

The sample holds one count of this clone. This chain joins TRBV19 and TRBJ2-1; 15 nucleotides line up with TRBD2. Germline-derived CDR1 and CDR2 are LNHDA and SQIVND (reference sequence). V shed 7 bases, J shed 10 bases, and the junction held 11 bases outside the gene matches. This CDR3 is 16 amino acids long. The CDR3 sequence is CASTLRTSGRVREQFF. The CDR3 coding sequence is TGTGCCAGTACCCTAAGGACTAGCGGGAGGGTGAGGGAGCAGTTCTTC.

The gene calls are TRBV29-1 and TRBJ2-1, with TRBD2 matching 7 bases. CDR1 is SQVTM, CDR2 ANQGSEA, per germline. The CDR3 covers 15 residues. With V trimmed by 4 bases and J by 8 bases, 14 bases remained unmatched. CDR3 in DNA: TGCAGCGTTGTAAGGAGCGGGATTAGGGTCGATGAGCAGTTCTTC. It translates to CSVVRSGIRVDEQFF.

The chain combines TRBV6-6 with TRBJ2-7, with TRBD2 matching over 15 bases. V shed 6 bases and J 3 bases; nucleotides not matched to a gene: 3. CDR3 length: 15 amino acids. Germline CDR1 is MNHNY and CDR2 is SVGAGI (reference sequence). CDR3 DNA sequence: TGTGCCAGCAGAGAGGGACTAGCGGGAGGCTACGAGCAGTACTTC. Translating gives CASREGLAGGYEQYF.

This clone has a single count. The CDR3 loop is CASRGPFYEQYF. The CDR3 DNA reads TGTGCCAGCAGGGGACCTTTCTACGAGCAGTACTTC. The chain links TRBV6-1 to TRBJ2-7; tentatively, D is TRBD1 or TRBD2 (5 bases each). From germline, CDR1 is MNHNS and CDR2 SASEGT. Trimming left V 6 bases short and J 3 bases short, with 9 bases between. This CDR3 has 12 residues.

For the CDR3, the DNA is TGTGCCAGCAGTTTGCTGGGGGGGAACAATGAGCAGTTCTTC. Translation gives CASSLLGGNNEQFF. This rearrangement joins TRBV27 to TRBJ2-1; 7 bases are shared with TRBD2. V dropped 3 bases and J dropped 5; count of bases not matched to a gene: 4. The CDR3 is 14 amino acids. Germline CDR1 and CDR2: MNHEY and SMNVEV (reference sequence).

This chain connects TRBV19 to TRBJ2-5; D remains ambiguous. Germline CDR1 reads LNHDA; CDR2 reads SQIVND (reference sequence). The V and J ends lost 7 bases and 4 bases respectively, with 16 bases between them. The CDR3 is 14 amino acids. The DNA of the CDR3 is TGTGCCAGTAATTTCGGTAGGGAAGCAGAGACCCAGTACTTC. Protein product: CASNFGREAETQYF.

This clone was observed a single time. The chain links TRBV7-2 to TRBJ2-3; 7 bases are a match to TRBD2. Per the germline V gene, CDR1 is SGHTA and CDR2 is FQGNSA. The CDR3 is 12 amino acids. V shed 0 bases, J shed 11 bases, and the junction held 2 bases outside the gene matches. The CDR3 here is CASSLAGGRQYF. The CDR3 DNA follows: TGTGCCAGCAGCTTAGCGGGAGGGAGGCAGTATTTT. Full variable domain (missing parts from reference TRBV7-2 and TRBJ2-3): GAGVSQSPSNKVTEKGKDVELRCDPISGHTALYWYRQSLGQGLEFLIYFQGNSAPDKSGLPSDRFSAERTGGSVSTLTIQRTQQEDSAVYLCASSLAGGRQYFGPGTRLTVL.

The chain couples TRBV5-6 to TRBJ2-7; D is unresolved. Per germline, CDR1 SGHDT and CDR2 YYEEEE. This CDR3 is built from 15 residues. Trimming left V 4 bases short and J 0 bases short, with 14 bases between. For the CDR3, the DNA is TGTGCCAGCAGCCGGAGAATATGGAGCTCCTACGAGCAGTACTTC. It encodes CASSRRIWSSYEQYF.

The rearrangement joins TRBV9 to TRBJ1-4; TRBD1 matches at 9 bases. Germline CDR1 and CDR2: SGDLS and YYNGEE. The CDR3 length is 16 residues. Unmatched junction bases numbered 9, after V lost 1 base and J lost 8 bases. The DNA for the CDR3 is TGTGCCAGCAGCGTAACGGGACAGGGCCTGGGGGAAAAACTGTTTTTT. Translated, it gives CASSVTGQGLGEKLFF.

The DNA of the CDR3 is TGCGCCAGCAGCCAACTTACTAGCGGGAGAAAGACCGGGGAGCTGTTTTTT. Its translation is CASSQLTSGRKTGELFF. The chain uses TRBV4-1 and TRBJ2-2; TRBD2 agrees at 11 bases. The CDR3 is 17 residues long. V lost 2 bases and J lost 5; bases outside the gene matches: 7. Looked up from germline, CDR1 is MGHRA and CDR2 is YSYEKL.

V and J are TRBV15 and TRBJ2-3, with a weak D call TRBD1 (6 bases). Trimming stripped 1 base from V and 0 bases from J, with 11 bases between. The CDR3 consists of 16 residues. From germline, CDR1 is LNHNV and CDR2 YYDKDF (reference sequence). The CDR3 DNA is TGTGCCACCAGCAGAGGATACAGGGCCAGCACAGATACGCAGTATTTT. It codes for CATSRGYRASTDTQYF.

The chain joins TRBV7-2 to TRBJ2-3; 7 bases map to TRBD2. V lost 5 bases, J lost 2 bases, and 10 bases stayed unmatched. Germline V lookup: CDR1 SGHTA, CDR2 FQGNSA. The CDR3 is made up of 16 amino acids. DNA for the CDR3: TGTGCCAGCAGCCCCTCAGCGGGAATTATCACAGATACGCAGTATTTT. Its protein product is CASSPSAGIITDTQYF.

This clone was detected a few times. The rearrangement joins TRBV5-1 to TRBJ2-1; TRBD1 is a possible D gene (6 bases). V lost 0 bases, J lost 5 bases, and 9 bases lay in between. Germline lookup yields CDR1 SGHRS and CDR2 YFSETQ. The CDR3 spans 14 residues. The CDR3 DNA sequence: TGCGCCAGCAGCTTGGGACAGGCGAACAATGAGCAGTTCTTC. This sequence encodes CASSLGQANNEQFF.

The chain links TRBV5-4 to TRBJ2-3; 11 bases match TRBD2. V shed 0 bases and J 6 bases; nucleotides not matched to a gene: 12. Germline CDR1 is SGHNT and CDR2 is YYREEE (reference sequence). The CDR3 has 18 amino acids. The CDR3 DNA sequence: TGTGCCAGCAGCTTGGGACTAGCGGGGCGGCACGCCGGGGATACGCAGTATTTT. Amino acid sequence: CASSLGLAGRHAGDTQYF.

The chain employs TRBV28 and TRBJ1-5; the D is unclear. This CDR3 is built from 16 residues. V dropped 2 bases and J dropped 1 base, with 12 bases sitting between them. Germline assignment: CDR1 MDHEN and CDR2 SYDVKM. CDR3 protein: CASSLVGLGSNQPQHF. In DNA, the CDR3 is TGTGCCAGCAGTTTAGTCGGCCTGGGGAGCAATCAGCCCCAGCATTTT.

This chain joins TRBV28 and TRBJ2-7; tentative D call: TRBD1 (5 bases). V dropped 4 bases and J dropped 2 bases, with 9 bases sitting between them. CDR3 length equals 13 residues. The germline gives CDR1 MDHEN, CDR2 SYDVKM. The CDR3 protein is CASSSSGTYEQYF. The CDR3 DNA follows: TGTGCCAGCAGTTCTTCAGGGACCTACGAGCAGTACTTC. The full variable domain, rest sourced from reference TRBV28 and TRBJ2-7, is DVKVTQSSRYLVKRTGEKVFLECVQDMDHENMFWYRQDPGLGLRLIYFSYDVKMKEKGDIPEGYSVSREKKERFSLILESASTNQTSMYLCASSSSGTYEQYFGPGTRLTVT.

The CDR3 bases are TGTGCCTGGAGTGTAAAGGGAAGAGACCAGCGAGTCCCAAGCCGAAACTTAGCTTTCTTT. Its protein product is CAWSVKGRDQRVPSRNLAFF. V is TRBV30 and J is TRBJ1-1; D remains ambiguous. Germline lookup yields CDR1 GTSNPN and CDR2 SVGIG (reference sequence). The V gene lost 0 bases and the J gene lost 10 bases, with 36 bases spanning the gap. This CDR3 region has 20 residues.

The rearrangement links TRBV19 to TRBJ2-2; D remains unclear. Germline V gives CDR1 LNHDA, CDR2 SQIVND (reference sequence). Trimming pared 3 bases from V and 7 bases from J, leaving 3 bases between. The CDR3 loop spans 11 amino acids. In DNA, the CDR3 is TGTGCCAGTAGTATCCGCGGGGAGCTGTTTTTT. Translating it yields CASSIRGELFF.

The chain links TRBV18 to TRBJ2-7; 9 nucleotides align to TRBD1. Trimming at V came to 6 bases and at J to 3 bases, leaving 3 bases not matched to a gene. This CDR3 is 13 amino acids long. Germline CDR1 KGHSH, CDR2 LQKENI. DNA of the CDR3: TGTGCCAGCTCGGGGACAGGGAACTACGAGCAGTACTTC. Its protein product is CASSGTGNYEQYF.